Listed below are T cell receptor beta chains from one sample, sequenced in a study of control samples from healthy donors and cancer patients. The method was immunoSEQ multiplex PCR; TCRdb's version includes in-frame clones alone and lacks a portion of them. The sample consists of about 80,000 clones, about nine tenths of them appearing once. The sequencing sample was made of blood. The receptors were gathered from a man aged 45-65 years in good health. Both conserved end residues are part of each CDR3. D genes are given only for firm matches. Rows may omit the clone size; those that give it use once, few, many or a size class.

-,TRBV6-5,TRBJ2-2,-,TGTGCCAGCCACCGAGGGGGGGGTGGGACCGGGGAGCTGTTTTTT,CASHRGGGGTGELFF
-,TRBV5-1,TRBJ1-2,-,TGCGCCAGCAGCTTGCAGGACAGTAGCTATGGCTACACCTTC,CASSLQDSSYGYTF
-,TRBV19,TRBJ1-3,-,TGTGCCAGTAGTATGCTCTCTGGAAACACCATATATTTT,CASSMLSGNTIYF
-,TRBV11-2,TRBJ1-1,-,TGTGCCAGCAGCTTGGGACGAAACACTGAAGCTTTCTTT,CASSLGRNTEAFF
-,TRBV6-1,TRBJ2-7,-,TGTGCCAGCAGTGACCCGGGAAGGGGGAGCTCCTACGAGCAGTACTTC,CASSDPGRGSSYEQYF
-,TRBV9,TRBJ1-1,-,TGTGCCAGCAGGGGACTACAGCGGGGGAACACTGAAGCTTTCTTT,CASRGLQRGNTEAFF
many,TRBV7-2,TRBJ1-4,TRBD1,TGTGCCAGCACCTCAGGACAGGCGGGAGAAAAACTGTTTTTT,CASTSGQAGEKLFF
-,TRBV5-1,TRBJ2-7,TRBD1,TGCGCCAGCAGCAAGGGACAGGGGGTTAACGAGCAGTACTTC,CASSKGQGVNEQYF
-,TRBV2,TRBJ1-5,-,TGTGCCAGCAGTGAAGGGGGGTGGCAGCCCCAGCATTTT,CASSEGGWQPQHF
-,TRBV7-9,TRBJ1-6,-,TGTGCCAGCAGCTTAGCGCTAAGATTGGGTAGGAGTTCACCCCTCCACTTT,CASSLALRLGRSSPLHF
-,TRBV24-1,TRBJ2-2,-,TGTGCCACCAGTGCCTGGACCGGGGAGCTGTTTTTT,CATSAWTGELFF
-,TRBV5-6,TRBJ1-2,-,TGTGCCAGCAGCTTACCTGGGCGGGACGACTATGGCTACACCTTC,CASSLPGRDDYGYTF
-,TRBV7-3,TRBJ2-7,TRBD1,TGTGCCAGCAGCCCGACAGGGGACAGGTACGAGCAGTACTTC,CASSPTGDRYEQYF
-,TRBV4-1,TRBJ2-1,-,TGCGCCAGCAGCCAAGGGCCCGAGCAGTTCTTC,CASSQGPEQFF
once,TRBV7-9,TRBJ2-7,-,TGTGCCAGCTCCTCCCAAGCAGCCGAGCAGTACTTC,CASSSQAAEQYF
-,TRBV19,TRBJ1-2,TRBD1,TGTGCCAGTAGTAAGACAGGGTCTGCCTATGGCTACACCTTC,CASSKTGSAYGYTF
few,TRBV7-8,TRBJ1-1,-,TGTGCCAGCAGCTTGTGGATAACTGGGCCTGAAGCTTTCTTT,CASSLWITGPEAFF
-,TRBV14,TRBJ2-5,TRBD1,TGTGCCAGCAGCCAGACAGGGGGTTACCAAGAGACCCAGTACTTC,CASSQTGGYQETQYF
once,TRBV18,TRBJ1-4,-,TGTGCCAGCTCACCTAACAGCCTAGCAACTAATGAAAAACTGTTTTTT,CASSPNSLATNEKLFF
-,TRBV3-1/TRBV3-2,TRBJ2-7,-,TGTGCCAGCAGCCAAGTTGGGACGGGGCAGCAGTACTTC,CASSQVGTGQQYF
-,TRBV6-5,TRBJ1-5,-,TGTGCCAGCAGTTGGTATAGCAATCAGCCCCAGCATTTT,CASSWYSNQPQHF
-,TRBV29-1,TRBJ2-1,TRBD2,TGCAGTTGTAGGACTAGCGGGGGGAGTGGTGAGCAGTTCTTC,CSCRTSGGSGEQFF
once,TRBV2,TRBJ2-2,-,TGTGCCAGCAAGGACACCGGGGAGCTGTTTTTT,CASKDTGELFF
-,TRBV19,TRBJ1-1,-,TGTGCCAGTAGTAATGAGGTCAGGGGCACTGAAGCTTTCTTT,CASSNEVRGTEAFF
once,TRBV5-6,TRBJ1-1,-,TGTGCCAGCAGCTTGCGAGGACCCTACACTGAAGCTTTCTTT,CASSLRGPYTEAFF
once,TRBV29-1,TRBJ1-1,-,TGCAGCGTTGAAGGAGTTGCGGGGGGAGAGGCTTTCTTT,CSVEGVAGGEAFF
medium-sized,TRBV5-6,TRBJ2-7,-,TGTGCCAGCAGCTCGGCGGTTGGTCATAAATACTACGAGCAGTACTTC,CASSSAVGHKYYEQYF
-,TRBV18,TRBJ1-2,-,TGTGCCAGCTCGAGCTTTCAGGAATTTCATGGCTACACCTTC,CASSSFQEFHGYTF
-,TRBV30,TRBJ1-5,-,TGTGCCTGGAGTCCATCAACCAGGCCCCAGCATTTT,CAWSPSTRPQHF
-,TRBV18,TRBJ2-1,TRBD2,TGTGCCAGCTCACCACCGGGACTAGCGGGGCCCTCCTACAATGAGCAGTTCTTC,CASSPPGLAGPSYNEQFF
-,TRBV7-2,TRBJ2-3,TRBD1,TGTGCCAGCAGCTGGGACAGGAACACAGATACGCAGTATTTT,CASSWDRNTDTQYF
-,TRBV14,TRBJ1-3,-,TGTGCCAGCAGCCAAGAAGGCAGGGTTGTACCTCGATTT,CASSQEGRVVPRF
few,TRBV27,TRBJ2-1,-,TGTGCCAGCAGTTTATCGCCGGGGGTTTACAATGAGCAGTTCTTC,CASSLSPGVYNEQFF
-,TRBV30,TRBJ2-3,-,TGTGCCTGGAGTGTAGGAAGTAGTAATACGCAGTATTTT,CAWSVGSSNTQYF
-,TRBV11-2,TRBJ1-5,-,TGTGCCAGCAGCTTAGGGGGGAATGGACAGCCCCAGCATTTT,CASSLGGNGQPQHF
-,TRBV10-3,TRBJ1-1,-,TGTGCCATCAGGTTGGAGGAGGTCACTGAAGCTTTCTTT,CAIRLEEVTEAFF
once,TRBV15,TRBJ1-1,-,TGTGCCACCAGCAGAGATCGGGGGGCGGGCACTGAAGCTTTCTTT,CATSRDRGAGTEAFF
-,TRBV5-1,TRBJ1-1,-,TGCGCCAGCAGCTCTACAATCTTAGACAAGAACACTGAAGCTTTCTTT,CASSSTILDKNTEAFF
-,TRBV5-1,TRBJ1-4,-,TGCGCCAGCAGGTATGGGACGGAAAATGAAAAACTGTTTTTT,CASRYGTENEKLFF
-,TRBV18,TRBJ1-1,-,TGTGCCAGCTCACCAACCCCTCAAATCATGAACACTGAAGCTTTCTTT,CASSPTPQIMNTEAFF
-,TRBV20-1,TRBJ2-7,-,TGCAGTGCTAGTCGGCTGAAGCCCTACGAGCAGTACTTC,CSASRLKPYEQYF
-,TRBV15,TRBJ1-1,-,TGTGCCACCAGCAAATCCGGGACAATGAACACTGAAGCTTTCTTT,CATSKSGTMNTEAFF
-,TRBV2,TRBJ2-3,TRBD2,TGTGCCAGCAGCGAGACTAGCGGGGGGGCAAGGACGCAGTATTTT,CASSETSGGARTQYF
-,TRBV5-5,TRBJ1-5,-,TGTGCCAGCAGCTTCATACCCGGGGGGGCAGCAAATCAGCCCCAGCATTTT,CASSFIPGGAANQPQHF
once,TRBV2,TRBJ2-7,TRBD1,TGTGCCAGCGTAGGGACAGGGGTCTCCTACGAGCAGTACTTC,CASVGTGVSYEQYF
-,TRBV14,TRBJ2-7,-,TGTGCCAGCAGCCAAGAAAGGGACATCGGGGAGCAGTACTTC,CASSQERDIGEQYF
-,TRBV5-6,TRBJ1-5,-,TGTGCCAGCAGCGCCGGGGGGGAATATAGCAATCAGCCCCAGCATTTT,CASSAGGEYSNQPQHF
-,TRBV11-3,TRBJ2-3,-,TGTGCCAGCAGCTTAGGCGGAAGCACAGATACGCAGTATTTT,CASSLGGSTDTQYF
-,TRBV4-1,TRBJ1-3,-,TGCGCCAGCAGCCAAGATATAGTTACTCGAAACACCATATATTTT,CASSQDIVTRNTIYF
-,TRBV24-1,TRBJ2-1,TRBD1,TGTGCCACCAGTGGGACAGGGGGTTGGGATGAGCAGTTCTTC,CATSGTGGWDEQFF
-,TRBV5-1,TRBJ2-1,-,TGCGCCAGCAGCTCAACAGGGCTGGGGAATGAGCAGTTCTTC,CASSSTGLGNEQFF
-,TRBV19,TRBJ1-4,-,TGTGCCACTCGGGGTCCTAGGAGAGAAAAACTGTTTTTT,CATRGPRREKLFF